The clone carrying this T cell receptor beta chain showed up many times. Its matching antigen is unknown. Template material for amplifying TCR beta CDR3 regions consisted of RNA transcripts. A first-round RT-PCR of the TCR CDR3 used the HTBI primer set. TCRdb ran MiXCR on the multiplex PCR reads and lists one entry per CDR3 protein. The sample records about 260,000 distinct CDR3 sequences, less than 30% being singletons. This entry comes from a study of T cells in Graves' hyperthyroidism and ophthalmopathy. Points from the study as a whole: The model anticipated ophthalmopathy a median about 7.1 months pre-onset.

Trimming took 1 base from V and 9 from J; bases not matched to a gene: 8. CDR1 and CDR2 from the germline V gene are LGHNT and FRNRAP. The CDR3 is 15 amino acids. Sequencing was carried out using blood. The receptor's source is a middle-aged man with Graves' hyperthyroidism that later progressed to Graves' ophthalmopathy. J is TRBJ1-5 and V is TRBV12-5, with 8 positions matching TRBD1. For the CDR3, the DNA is TGTGCTAGTGGTTTGGATACAGGGGGTAGGCGGCCCCAGCATTTT. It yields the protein CASGLDTGGRRPQHF. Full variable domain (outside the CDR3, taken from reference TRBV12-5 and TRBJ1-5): DARVTQTPRHKVTEMGQEVTMRCQPILGHNTVFWYRQTMMQGLELLAYFRNRAPLDDSGMPKDRFSAEMPDATLATLKIQPSEPRDSAVYFCASGLDTGGRRPQHFGDGTRLSIL.